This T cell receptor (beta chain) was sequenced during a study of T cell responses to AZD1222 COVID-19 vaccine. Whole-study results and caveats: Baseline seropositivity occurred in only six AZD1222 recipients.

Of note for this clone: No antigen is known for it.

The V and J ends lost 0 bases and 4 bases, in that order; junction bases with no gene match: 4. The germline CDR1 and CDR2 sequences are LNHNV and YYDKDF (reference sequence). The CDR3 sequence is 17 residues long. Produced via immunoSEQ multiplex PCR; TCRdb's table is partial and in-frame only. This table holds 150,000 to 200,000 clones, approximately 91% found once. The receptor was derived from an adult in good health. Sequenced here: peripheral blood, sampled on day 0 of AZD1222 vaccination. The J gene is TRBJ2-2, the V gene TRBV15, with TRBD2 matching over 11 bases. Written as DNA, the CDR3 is TGTGCCACCAGCAGAGATCCTAGCGGGAGGTTCACCGGGGAGCTGTTTTTT. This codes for CATSRDPSGRFTGELFF.